This entry lists 5 T cell receptor beta chains sequenced from one sample in a study of blood T cell repertoires in COVID-19. Clones were read by immunoSEQ multiplex PCR, and TCRdb kept only the in-frame ones, dropping some. The sample lists roughly 140,000 clones; about 82% were seen once. Sequenced sample: PBMCs or T cells enriched from blood (not recorded which). These receptors were collected from a woman between 35 and 50 years old who had recovered from COVID-19.

The chain links TRBV29-1 to TRBJ1-1; TRBD1 matches at 7 bases. CDR1 and CDR2 (germline): SQVTM, ANQGSEA. The CDR3 covers 12 residues. Trimming removed 6 bases from V and 6 bases from J; junction bases left unmatched: 7. The CDR3 nucleotides are TGCAGCGTCCACAGGGGTCCCCCTGAAGCTTTCTTT. This codes for CSVHRGPPEAFF. Based on the CDR3 plus reference TRBV29-1 and TRBJ1-1, the full variable domain is SAVISQKPSRDICQRGTSLTIQCQVDSQVTMMFWYRQQPGQSLTLIATANQGSEATYESGFVIDKFPISRPNLTFSTLTVSNMSPEDSSIYLCSVHRGPPEAFFGQGTRLTVV.

This clone showed up just once. This chain joins TRBV18 and TRBJ1-2; 7 nucleotides line up with TRBD1. The CDR3 is 13 residues long. Trimming at V came to 6 bases and at J to 4 bases, leaving 5 bases not matched to a gene. Germline loops: CDR1 KGHSH, CDR2 LQKENI. Here the CDR3 DNA reads TGTGCCAGCTCGACGGGACAGCTCTATGGCTACACCTTC. Protein product: CASSTGQLYGYTF.

A remark on this clone: Other DNA sequences in the sample encode the same CDR3. This chain links TRBV5-1 with TRBJ2-7; D unresolved. This CDR3 comprises 12 residues. Trimming took off 4 bases at V and 1 base at J, with 6 bases between the two ends. Germline assignment: CDR1 SGHRS and CDR2 YFSETQ. The CDR3 bases are TGCGCCAGCAGCCCTTCGTCCTACGAGCAGTACTTC. Translation gives CASSPSSYEQYF.

The chain combines TRBV5-1 with TRBJ1-2; no reliable D call. Trimming left V 0 bases short and J 2 bases short, with 17 bases between. CDR3 length equals 17 residues. The V gene's germline CDR1 is SGHRS and CDR2 YFSETQ. Here the CDR3 DNA reads TGCGCCAGCAGCTTGGCTGGCAGCAACAGATACAACTATGGCTACACCTTC. It codes for CASSLAGSNRYNYGYTF.

The chain couples TRBV6-2 or TRBV6-3 to TRBJ1-2, with TRBD1 as a possible D gene (5 bases). Germline loops: CDR1 MNHEY, CDR2 SVGEGT. This CDR3 has 12 amino acids. Trimming removed 2 bases from V and 7 bases from J, with 8 bases in between. The CDR3 sequence is CASSYGGGGYTF. Here the CDR3 DNA reads TGTGCCAGCAGTTACGGCGGGGGTGGCTACACCTTC.